This T cell receptor beta chain derives from a study of CD8 T cells in ankylosing spondylitis. Regarding the study as a whole: Seven to nine highly homologous variants made up a TCR beta motif that seemed to typify ankylosing spondylitis blood. In reactive arthritis synovial fluid and blood, some motif variants had been reported before. Those disease-linked clones were CD8+; they were also relatively rare in peripheral blood.

The V gene lost 3 bases and the J gene lost 0 bases, with 9 bases spanning the gap. The CDR3 covers 14 residues. Per the germline V gene, CDR1 is KGHSH and CDR2 is LQKENI. A note on this clonotype: No antigen is known for it.

Generation of TCR beta libraries employed quantitative 5'-RACE incorporating molecular barcodes. Each CDR3 protein gets one entry after TCRdb re-called the 5' RACE reads with MiXCR. This sample has about 440,000 distinct CDR3 sequences; approximately 17% occur once, and the top ten carry approximately 0.97%. The chain combines TRBV18 with TRBJ2-7; no firm D call. The sequencing input was blood, either unsorted or a sorted T cell fraction (not recorded which). The source of this sequence is a male donor with ankylosing spondylitis. For the CDR3, the DNA is TGTGCCAGCTCACCCCCCATTAGCTCCTACGAGCAGTACTTC. Encoded protein: CASSPPISSYEQYF. Full variable domain (rest looked up from reference TRBV18 and TRBJ2-7): NAGVMQNPRHLVRRRGQEARLRCSPMKGHSHVYWYRQLPEEGLKFMVYLQKENIIDESGMPKERFSAEFPKEGPSILRIQQVVRGDSAAYFCASSPPISSYEQYFGPGTRLTVT.